The 8 T cell receptor beta chains reported below all come from one sample, sequenced in a study of T cells in Graves' hyperthyroidism and ophthalmopathy. Regions amplified from RNA transcripts were the TCR beta CDR3 regions. The TCR CDR3 was amplified in a first-round RT-PCR using the HTBI primer set. MiXCR, applied by TCRdb to the multiplex PCR reads, yields one record per CDR3 protein. Seen here are 300,000 to 400,000 distinct CDR3 sequences, approximately 15% observed once, and the top ten hold 20%. Sequences were obtained from blood. All receptors come from a woman aged 25-40 years with Graves' ophthalmopathy.

This clonotype was seen at least ten times. The genes are TRBV3-1 and TRBJ1-6; the match to TRBD1 covers 8 bases. This CDR3 is 16 amino acids long. V gave up 2 bases and J gave up 7 bases; unmatched junction bases: 7. The germline V gene has CDR1 LGHDT and CDR2 YNNKEL (reference sequence). The CDR3 sequence: CASSQLTGVGNSPLHF. The CDR3 bases are TGTGCCAGCAGCCAACTGACAGGGGTCGGGAATTCACCCCTCCACTTT.

This clonotype has only a few counts. The J gene is TRBJ2-3, the V gene TRBV6-1, with 15 bases identical to TRBD2. The germline CDR1 and CDR2 sequences are MNHNS and SASEGT. V was pared by 3 bases and J by 9 bases, with 7 bases of the junction left unmatched. The CDR3 is made up of 16 amino acids. This CDR3 reads CASSDFGLAGGPTQYF. The CDR3 bases are TGTGCCAGCAGTGATTTCGGACTAGCGGGGGGGCCGACGCAGTATTTT.

This clonotype appeared a few times. Compared with germline, one end of the junction differs, possibly owing to a read error. The chain couples TRBV4-2 to TRBJ2-1; 14 bases fit TRBD2. Germline-derived CDR1 and CDR2 are LGHNA and YNFKEQ. This CDR3 contains 15 residues. The CDR3 sequence is CASSPTSGGANGQFF. The DNA for the CDR3 is TGTGCCAGCAGCCCGACTAGCGGGGGGGCCAATGGGCAGTTCTTC.

Ten or more counts support this clonotype. The chain links TRBV27 to TRBJ1-5, with 7 bases fitting TRBD1. The CDR3 has 16 residues. In germline, CDR1 is MNHEY, CDR2 SMNVEV (reference sequence). V dropped 5 bases and J dropped 6; count of bases not matched to a gene: 13. CDR3 nucleotide sequence: TGTGCCAGCAGTCCATACAGGGGCGCGGGGAGTCAGCCCCAGCATTTT. Protein sequence: CASSPYRGAGSQPQHF.

The chain joins TRBV9 to TRBJ2-3, with D possibly being TRBD2 (6 bases). Germline loops: CDR1 SGDLS, CDR2 YYNGEE. Trimming took off 0 bases at V and 1 base at J, with 12 bases between the two ends. CDR3 length: 16 residues. CDR3 nucleotides: TGTGCCAGCAGCGTAGACCCCGAGCGGGGCACAGATACGCAGTATTTT. Protein: CASSVDPERGTDTQYF.

This clonotype was observed at least ten times. The rearrangement joins TRBV5-1 to TRBJ2-1; the match to TRBD2 covers 10 bases. This CDR3 is 19 amino acids long. Germline V lookup: CDR1 SGHRS, CDR2 YFSETQ. The V and J ends lost 3 bases and 4 bases, in that order; junction bases with no gene match: 16. DNA for the CDR3: TGCGCCAGCAGCTCCCAGAGGACTAGCGGCTCCAACCCGTACAATGAGCAGTTCTTC. It specifies CASSSQRTSGSNPYNEQFF.

CDR3 DNA: TGTGCCAGCAGCTTAGCGGCGACCTCCTACGAGCAGTACTTC. The encoded protein is CASSLAATSYEQYF. The chain employs TRBV7-8 and TRBJ2-7; no clear D gene. The germline V gene encodes CDR1 SGHVS and CDR2 FQNEAQ. Trimming took 0 bases from V and 0 from J, leaving 6 bases between them. This CDR3 region has 14 residues. The entire variable domain, with the rest obtained from reference TRBV7-8 and TRBJ2-7, is as follows: GAGVSQSPRYKVAKRGQDVALRCDPISGHVSLFWYQQALGQGPEFLTYFQNEAQLDKSGLPSDRFFAERPEGSVSTLKIQRTQQEDSAVYLCASSLAATSYEQYFGPGTRLTVT.

This chain joins TRBV7-9 and TRBJ2-5, with 8 bases identical to TRBD2. Germline V gene data show CDR1 as SEHNR and CDR2 as FQNEAQ (reference sequence). The CDR3 sequence is 17 residues long. V trimming: 8 bases; J trimming: 5 bases; junction bases outside the gene matches: 19. The CDR3 bases are TGTGCCAGCCCTCCGGGACTAGGTGGTCCTGGCCGGGAGACCCAGTACTTC. Protein: CASPPGLGGPGRETQYF.